The entry that follows covers one TCR beta chain sequence. Its antigen is unidentified. This specimen comes from a study of T cell responses to AZD1222 COVID-19 vaccine. The table came from immunoSEQ multiplex PCR; TCRdb's copy has only in-frame clones and leaves some out. The sample lists 130,000 or so clones; roughly 93% were seen once. From germline, CDR1 is SGHTA and CDR2 FQGNSA. The CDR3 length is 13 residues. V was shortened by 4 bases and J by 5 bases, with 11 bases between the two germline ends. The study, taken as a whole, reports: Spike was spanned by vaccine-associated CD4 TCRs, with dominance at 160-218 and 743-854. Spike-specific TCR breadth and depth grew following two AZD1222 doses. The donor group comprised mostly white British people and more females; the analysis possibly underestimated clonal diversity. A reported finding is that nearly half of spike-specific TCRs target unmutated variant regions.

This TCR came from an adult in good health. This rearrangement joins TRBV7-2 to TRBJ1-1, with D perhaps TRBD1 (5 bases). The sample consisted of peripheral blood, taken on day 0 of MenACWY control vaccination. The CDR3, as DNA: TGTGCCAGCAGCTCCCTGCCAGGGACTGAAGCTTTCTTT. The encoded protein is CASSSLPGTEAFF.